This T cell receptor beta chain is drawn from a study of CD8 T cells in Susac syndrome. Notes on the study in general: The relatively small number of individuals in the TCR sequencing and HLA analysis was acknowledged by the study.

The CDR3 runs to 17 residues. Per germline, CDR1 SGHVS and CDR2 FNYEAQ. Trimming removed 1 base from V and 7 bases from J; junction bases left unmatched: 8. Reverse transcription of roughly 0.5 to 1 ug RNA was carried out with random hexamers. Using its own MiXCR run on the immunoSEQ multiplex PCR reads, TCRdb lists one record per CDR3 protein. Among hundreds of thousands of distinct CDR3 sequences listed, 80% to 95% were seen once. Concerning this clonotype itself: As yet, its antigen is unknown.

The sequence was collected from a human donor with multiple sclerosis. The chain couples TRBV7-6 to TRBJ2-2; 11 bases agree with TRBD1. The material sequenced was CD4+ T cells from PBMCs. The DNA of the CDR3 is TGTGCCAGCAGCTTAGGAGGACAGGGGGCGCGCGACGGGGAGCTGTTTTTT. This translates into CASSLGGQGARDGELFF.